These 5 T cell receptor beta chains share one sample of origin, sequenced in a study of T cells in Graves' hyperthyroidism and ophthalmopathy. TCR beta CDR3 regions were amplified from RNA. In the first-round RT-PCR of the TCR CDR3, the HTBI primer set was used. TCRdb reprocessed the multiplex PCR reads via MiXCR and lists one record per CDR3 protein. Here the sample spans more than 300,000 distinct CDR3 sequences, 11% to 15% being singletons. The sample comprised blood. The receptors here all came from a woman between 25 and 40 years old with Graves' hyperthyroidism.

This clonotype was counted ten times or more. The chain uses TRBV30 and TRBJ1-5, with D perhaps matching TRBD1 (5 bases). Germline V gene sequence: CDR1 GTSNPN, CDR2 SVGIG (reference sequence). The CDR3 sequence is 12 residues long. V was trimmed by 5 bases and J by 3 bases, leaving 8 bases between them. The CDR3 sequence is CAWGHPNQPQHF. The DNA for the CDR3 is TGTGCCTGGGGACACCCCAATCAGCCCCAGCATTTT.

This clonotype showed up many times. This chain joins TRBV12-3 or TRBV12-4 and TRBJ2-1, with a possible D match to TRBD1 (5 bases). V gave up 3 bases and J gave up 3 bases, with 6 bases separating them. This CDR3 is built from 13 residues. As DNA, the CDR3 is TGTGCCAGCAGTTTCGACAGCTACAATGAGCAGTTCTTC. This gives the protein CASSFDSYNEQFF.

The gene calls are TRBV18 and TRBJ1-1; D unresolved. The CDR3 consists of 15 residues. Trimming stripped 3 bases from V and 0 bases from J, with 11 bases between. Germline lookup yields CDR1 KGHSH and CDR2 LQKENI. This chain's CDR3 is CASSPPRQMNTEAFF. CDR3 sequence (DNA): TGTGCCAGCTCACCGCCGAGGCAAATGAACACTGAAGCTTTCTTT. Full variable domain (outside the CDR3, taken from reference TRBV18 and TRBJ1-1): NAGVMQNPRHLVRRRGQEARLRCSPMKGHSHVYWYRQLPEEGLKFMVYLQKENIIDESGMPKERFSAEFPKEGPSILRIQQVVRGDSAAYFCASSPPRQMNTEAFFGQGTRLTVV.

This rearrangement joins TRBV20-1 to TRBJ1-5, with TRBD1 as a possible D gene (5 bases). The germline V gene encodes CDR1 DFQATT and CDR2 SNEGSKA (reference sequence). Trimming shortened V by 6 bases and J by 6 bases, and 12 bases separated the two germline ends. The length of the CDR3 is 12 residues. Here the CDR3 reads CSATLGGQPQHF. The CDR3 nucleotides read TGCAGTGCGACGCTTGGGGGTCAGCCCCAGCATTTT.

A few counts support this clonotype. V and J are TRBV6-1 and TRBJ1-5, with 7 bases matching TRBD1. The length of the CDR3 is 14 residues. Germline CDR1 is MNHNS and CDR2 is SASEGT. Trimming removed 10 bases from V and 6 bases from J; junction bases left unmatched: 12. CDR3 sequence (DNA): TGTGCCACTAGAGGGAACCAGGGGGGTCAGCCCCAGCATTTT. Amino acid sequence: CATRGNQGGQPQHF.